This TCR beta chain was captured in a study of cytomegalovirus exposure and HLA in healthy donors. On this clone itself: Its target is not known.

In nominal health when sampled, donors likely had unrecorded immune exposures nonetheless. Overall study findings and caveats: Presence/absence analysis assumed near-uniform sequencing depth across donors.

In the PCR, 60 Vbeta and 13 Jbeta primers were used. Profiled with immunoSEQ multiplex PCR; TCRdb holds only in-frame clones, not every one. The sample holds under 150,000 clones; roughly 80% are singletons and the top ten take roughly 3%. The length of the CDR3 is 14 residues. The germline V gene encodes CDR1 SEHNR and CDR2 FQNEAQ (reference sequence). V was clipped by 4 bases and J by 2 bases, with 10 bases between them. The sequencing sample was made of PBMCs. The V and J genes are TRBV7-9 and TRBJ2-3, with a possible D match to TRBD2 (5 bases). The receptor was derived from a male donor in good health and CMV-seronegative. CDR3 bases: TGTGCCAGCAGCTCAGGACTGTTCACAGATACGCAGTATTTT. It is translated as CASSSGLFTDTQYF.